This entry lists 14 T cell receptor beta chains sequenced from one sample in a study of T cells expressing NK-cell markers. No DNA is given; TCRdb re-called the 5' RACE reads and lists each CDR3 protein once. The sample's table shows under 600,000 distinct CDR3 sequences. The sequencing input was blood T cells: a sorted CD56 or NKG2C T cell subset, CD4+ or CD8+ T cells, or bulk PBMC T cells (not recorded which). The receptors come from a woman between 50 and 59 years old in good health.

This sequence joins TRBV20-1 and TRBJ2-5; the TRBD1 assignment by TCRdb is unverifiable without DNA. Germline lookup yields CDR1 DFQATT and CDR2 SNEGSKA (reference sequence). The CDR3 consists of 13 residues. The chain's CDR3 is CSGRHGGSETQYF.

The chain employs TRBV10-3 and TRBJ2-1. Germline V gene data show CDR1 as ENHRY and CDR2 as SYGVKD. The CDR3 sequence is 12 residues long. CDR3 in amino acids: CAISVLTNEQFF.

The chain links TRBV12-3 or TRBV12-4 to TRBJ1-2. The CDR3 covers 13 residues. CDR3 loop: CASSLDSGYGYTF.

The gene calls are TRBV20-1 and TRBJ2-3. The CDR3 is made up of 15 amino acids. In germline, CDR1 is DFQATT, CDR2 SNEGSKA (reference sequence). CDR3 sequence: CSARIGSKGTDTQYF.

This chain links TRBV9 with TRBJ2-7; TCRdb's assignment of TRBD2 cannot be checked, as there is no DNA. CDR1 and CDR2 (germline): SGDLS, YYNGEE. CDR3 size: 14 residues. This CDR3 reads CASSNERETFEQYF. Looking up the rest from reference TRBV9 and TRBJ2-7 gives the full variable domain: DSGVTQTPKHLITATGQRVTLRCSPRSGDLSVYWYQQSLDQGLQFLIQYYNGEERAKGNILERFSAQQFPDLHSELNLSSLELGDSALYFCASSNERETFEQYFGPGTRLTVT.

The rearrangement uses TRBV6-5 and TRBJ2-2. Germline assignment: CDR1 MNHEY and CDR2 SVGAGI. The CDR3 length is 14 residues. The CDR3 region is CASRPKILTGELFF.

This chain connects TRBV29-1 to TRBJ1-2; as DNA is missing, the TRBD1 call by TCRdb cannot be tested. This CDR3 is 14 amino acids long. Germline V CDR1 and CDR2: SQVTM, ANQGSEA. The CDR3 region is CSALIARAGLGYTF. Combining the CDR3 with reference TRBV29-1 and TRBJ1-2 gives the whole variable domain SAVISQKPSRDICQRGTSLTIQCQVDSQVTMMFWYRQQPGQSLTLIATANQGSEATYESGFVIDKFPISRPNLTFSTLTVSNMSPEDSSIYLCSALIARAGLGYTFGSGTRLTVV.

V usage is TRBV20-1 and J usage is TRBJ2-3; the TCRdb call, TRBD2, lacks DNA for checking. The CDR3 contains 15 residues. Germline-derived CDR1 and CDR2 are DFQATT and SNEGSKA (reference sequence). CDR3 amino acids: CSAGGAGTPIDTQYF.

J is TRBJ2-2 and V is TRBV7-8; as DNA is missing, the TRBD2 call by TCRdb cannot be tested. CDR1 SGHVS and CDR2 FQNEAQ come from the germline V gene. This CDR3 has 19 residues. The CDR3 reads CASSLGWGGRIANTGELFF.

The chain links TRBV12-3 or TRBV12-4 to TRBJ2-1; the TCRdb D gene call, TRBD2, has no DNA to confirm it. The CDR3 is 15 residues long. The CDR3 reads CASSYTSGSTNEQFF.

The chain's CDR3 is CASSYSRVSYEQYF. This rearrangement joins TRBV6-5 to TRBJ2-7. CDR1 MNHEY and CDR2 SVGAGI come from the germline V gene. The CDR3 sequence is 14 residues long.

The rearrangement links TRBV11-2 to TRBJ2-5; TCRdb proposes TRBD1, but this gene call is untestable without DNA. In germline, CDR1 is SGHAT, CDR2 FQNNGV. This CDR3 is 14 amino acids long. The CDR3 loop reads CASSADRGGETQYF.

The V call is TRBV5-6, the J call TRBJ2-7; the TCRdb call, TRBD2, lacks DNA for checking. The CDR3 sequence is 16 residues long. CDR1 and CDR2 (germline): SGHDT, YYEEEE. CDR3 region: CASSLVGTSESYEQYF.

The rearrangement uses TRBV30 and TRBJ2-1; TCRdb designates TRBD2, a call that cannot be tested without DNA. CDR1 and CDR2 from the germline V gene are GTSNPN and SVGIG (reference sequence). CDR3 length equals 15 residues. CDR3 in amino acids: CAWSRWLAGRNEQFF.